This T cell receptor beta chain was identified in a study of Ad26.COV2.S vaccination and SARS-CoV-2 variants. Study background: Intramuscularly, Ad26.COV2.S was given either once or twice, 56 days apart.

The germline gives CDR1 SGHDT, CDR2 YYEEEE. The CDR3 spans 15 residues. The V and J ends lost 4 bases and 5 bases respectively, with 15 bases between them. This clone has just a few counts. Its cognate antigen is unknown. The treatment is: approximately 18 received Ad26.COV2.S at low or high dose, single or two shots; five or six received placebo; per-sample allocation not given. Specimen acquisition occurred on day 63 following the initial vaccine or placebo injection. The individual, an adult aged 18-55 years, was a donor in Boston. Here immunoSEQ multiplex PCR was the method, and the copy in TCRdb shows in-frame clones only, minus some. The table shows about 400,000 clones, with around four fifths occurring only once. Study findings and constraints: Participants in the vaccine arm had higher spike-specific TCR breadth; placebo recipients had lower. Vaccinees reportedly had broad spike-specific CD8+ and CD4+ T cell responses.

The receptor's source is a person aged 18 to 65 who received the Ad26.COV2.S COVID-19 vaccine or a placebo. The chain links TRBV5-6 to TRBJ2-2, with a weak D call TRBD1 (6 bases). The sample in question was peripheral blood, obtained in a trial of Ad26.COV2.S vaccine versus placebo. The CDR3 loop is CASSLLGHRTGELFF. The CDR3 coding sequence is TGTGCCAGCAGCCTCCTGGGACATAGGACCGGGGAGCTGTTTTTT. Full variable domain (missing parts from reference TRBV5-6 and TRBJ2-2): DAGVTQSPTHLIKTRGQQVTLRCSPKSGHDTVSWYQQALGQGPQFIFQYYEEEERQRGNFPDRFSGHQFPNYSSELNVNALLLGDSALYLCASSLLGHRTGELFFGEGSRLTVL.